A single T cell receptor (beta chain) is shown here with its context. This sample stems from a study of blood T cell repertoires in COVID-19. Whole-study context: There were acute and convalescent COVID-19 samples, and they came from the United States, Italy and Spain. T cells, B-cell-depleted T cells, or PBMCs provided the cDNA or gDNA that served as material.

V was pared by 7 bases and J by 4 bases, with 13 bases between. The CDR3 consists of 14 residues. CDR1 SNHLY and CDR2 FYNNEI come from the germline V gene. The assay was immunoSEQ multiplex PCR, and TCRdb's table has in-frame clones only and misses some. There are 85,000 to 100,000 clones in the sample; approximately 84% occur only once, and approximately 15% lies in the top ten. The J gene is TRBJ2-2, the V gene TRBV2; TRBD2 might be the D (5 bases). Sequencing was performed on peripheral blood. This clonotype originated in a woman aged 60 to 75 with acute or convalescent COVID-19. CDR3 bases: TGTGCCAGCAATCGGGATAAGGGCACCGGGGAGCTGTTTTTT. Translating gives CASNRDKGTGELFF.